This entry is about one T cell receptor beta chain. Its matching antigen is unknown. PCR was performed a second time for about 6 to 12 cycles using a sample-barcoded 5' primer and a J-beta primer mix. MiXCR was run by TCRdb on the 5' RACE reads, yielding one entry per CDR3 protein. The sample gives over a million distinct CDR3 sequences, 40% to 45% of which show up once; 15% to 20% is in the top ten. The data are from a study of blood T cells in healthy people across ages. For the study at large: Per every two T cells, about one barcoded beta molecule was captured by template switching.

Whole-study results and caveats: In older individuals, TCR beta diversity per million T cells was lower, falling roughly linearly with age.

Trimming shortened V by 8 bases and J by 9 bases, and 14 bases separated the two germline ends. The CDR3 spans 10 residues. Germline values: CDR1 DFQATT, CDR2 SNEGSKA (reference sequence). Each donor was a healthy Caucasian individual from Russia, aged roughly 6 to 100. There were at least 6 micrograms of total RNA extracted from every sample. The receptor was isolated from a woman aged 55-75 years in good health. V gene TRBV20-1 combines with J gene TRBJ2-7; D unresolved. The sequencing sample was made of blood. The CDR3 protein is CSPTSDGQYF. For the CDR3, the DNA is TGCAGTCCAACGTCGGATGGGCAGTACTTC.